This T cell receptor beta chain was recovered during a study of regulatory T cells in long-lasting Graves disease. Indicated time point: newly diagnosed GD, antithyroid drugs for less than 3 months. PBMC-derived RNA was used for the TCR library. This clonotype occurred a few times. This CDR3 has 16 amino acids. Trimming took 5 bases from V and 5 from J; bases not matched to a gene: 11. In germline, CDR1 is SGHVS, CDR2 FQNEAQ. Library construction for TCR beta used iRepertoire HTBI primers and Arm-PCR of CDR3 regions. Using its own MiXCR run on the multiplex PCR reads, TCRdb lists one record per CDR3 protein. The sample yields about 540,000 distinct CDR3 sequences, roughly 13% seen once. This sample also belongs to another study, concerning T cells in Graves' hyperthyroidism and ophthalmopathy.

V usage is TRBV7-8 and J usage is TRBJ2-5; 10 nucleotides line up with TRBD2. The sequence was obtained from a man under 40 with Graves disease. This specimen consisted of peripheral blood mononuclear cells (PBMCs), obtained at new diagnosis, from a patient treated with antithyroid drugs. CDR3 region: CASSPYPAGGKETQYF. The CDR3, as DNA: TGTGCCAGCAGCCCCTACCCAGCGGGAGGGAAGGAGACCCAGTACTTC.